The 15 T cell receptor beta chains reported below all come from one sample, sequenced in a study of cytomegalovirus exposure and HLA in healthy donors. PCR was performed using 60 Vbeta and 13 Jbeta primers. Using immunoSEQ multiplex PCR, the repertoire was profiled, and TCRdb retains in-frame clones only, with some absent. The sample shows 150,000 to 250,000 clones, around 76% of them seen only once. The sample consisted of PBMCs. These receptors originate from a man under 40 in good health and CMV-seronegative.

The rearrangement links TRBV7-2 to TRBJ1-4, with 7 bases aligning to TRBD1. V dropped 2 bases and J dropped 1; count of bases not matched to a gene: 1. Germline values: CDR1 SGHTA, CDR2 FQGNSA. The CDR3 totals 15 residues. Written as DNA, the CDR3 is TGTGCCAGCAGCTTAACAGGGGAAACTAATGAAAAACTGTTTTTT. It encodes CASSLTGETNEKLFF.

The CDR3 here is CASSYSLAAPHGAFF. Here the CDR3 DNA reads TGTGCCAGCAGTTACTCTTTGGCAGCCCCCCACGGGGCTTTCTTT. J is TRBJ1-1 and V is TRBV6-5; D is unresolved. The CDR3 sequence is 15 residues long. Germline V lookup: CDR1 MNHEY, CDR2 SVGAGI. V lost 0 bases to trimming and J lost 11 bases, with 19 bases between them.

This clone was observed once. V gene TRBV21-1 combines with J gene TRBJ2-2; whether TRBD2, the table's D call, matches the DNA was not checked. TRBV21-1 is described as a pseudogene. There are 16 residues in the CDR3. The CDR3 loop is CAAVVAGGRDTGELFF. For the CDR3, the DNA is TGTGCAGCGGTGGTAGCGGGAGGCCGTGACACCGGGGAGCTGTTTTTT.

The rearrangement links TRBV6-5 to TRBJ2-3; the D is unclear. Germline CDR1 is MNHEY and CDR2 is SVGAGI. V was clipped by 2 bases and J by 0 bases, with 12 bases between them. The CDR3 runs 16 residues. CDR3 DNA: TGTGCCAGCAGTTACCGGCCAGGCGCTAGCACAGATACGCAGTATTTT. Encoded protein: CASSYRPGASTDTQYF.

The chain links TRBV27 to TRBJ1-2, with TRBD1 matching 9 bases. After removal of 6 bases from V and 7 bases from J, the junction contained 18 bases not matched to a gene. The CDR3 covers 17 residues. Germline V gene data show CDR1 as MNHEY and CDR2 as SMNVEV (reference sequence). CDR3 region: CASSENLWDRVMGGYTF. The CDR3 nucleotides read TGTGCCAGCAGCGAAAACCTATGGGACAGGGTTATGGGTGGCTACACCTTC.

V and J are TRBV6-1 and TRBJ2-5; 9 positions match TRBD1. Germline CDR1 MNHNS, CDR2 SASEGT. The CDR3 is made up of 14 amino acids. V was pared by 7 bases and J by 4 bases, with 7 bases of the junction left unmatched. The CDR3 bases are TGTGCCAGCACTTCCGGACAGGGGTTAGAGACCCAGTACTTC. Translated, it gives CASTSGQGLETQYF.

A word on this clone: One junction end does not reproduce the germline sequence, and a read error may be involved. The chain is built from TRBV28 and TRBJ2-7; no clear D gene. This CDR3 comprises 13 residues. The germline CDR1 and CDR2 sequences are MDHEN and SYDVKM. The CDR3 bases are TGTGCCAGCGGCACGCCGCCCCCTTACGAACAGTACTTC. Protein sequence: CASGTPPPYEQYF.

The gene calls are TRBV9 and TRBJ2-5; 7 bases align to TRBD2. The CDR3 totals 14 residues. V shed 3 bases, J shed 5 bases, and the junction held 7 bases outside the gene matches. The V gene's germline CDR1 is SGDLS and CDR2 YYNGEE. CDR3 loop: CASSAGEGRETQYF. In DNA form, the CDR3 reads TGTGCCAGCAGCGCCGGGGAGGGGAGGGAGACCCAGTACTTC.

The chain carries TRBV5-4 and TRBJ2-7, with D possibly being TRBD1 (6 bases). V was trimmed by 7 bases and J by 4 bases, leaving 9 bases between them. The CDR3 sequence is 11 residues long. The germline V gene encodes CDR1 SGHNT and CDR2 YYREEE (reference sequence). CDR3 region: CASGTPYEQYF. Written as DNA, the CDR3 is TGTGCCAGCGGGACACCATACGAGCAGTACTTC.

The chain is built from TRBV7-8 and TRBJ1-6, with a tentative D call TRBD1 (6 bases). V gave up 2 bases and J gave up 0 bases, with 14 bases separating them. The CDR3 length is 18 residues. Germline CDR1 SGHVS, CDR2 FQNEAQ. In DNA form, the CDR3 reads TGTGCCAGCAGCTTACCAAGGACAGCAGGCTCCTATAATTCACCCCTCCACTTT. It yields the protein CASSLPRTAGSYNSPLHF.

The CDR3 is CASSLLETQYF. In DNA form, the CDR3 reads TGTGCCAGCAGCTTACTGGAGACCCAGTACTTC. The chain employs TRBV7-8 and TRBJ2-5, with D hard to call. Germline V CDR1 and CDR2: SGHVS, FQNEAQ. The CDR3 extends over 11 amino acids. V was trimmed by 2 bases and J by 5 bases, leaving 3 bases between them.

CDR3 bases: TGTGCCAGCAGCTTTCCCGGAGGCGAGCAGTACTTC. Its protein is CASSFPGGEQYF. The chain joins TRBV11-1 to TRBJ2-7; maybe TRBD2 (5 bases). The ends were cut back, 3 bases at V and 6 bases at J, with 9 bases in the middle. Germline V gene sequence: CDR1 SGHAT, CDR2 FQDESV (reference sequence). This CDR3 comprises 12 residues.

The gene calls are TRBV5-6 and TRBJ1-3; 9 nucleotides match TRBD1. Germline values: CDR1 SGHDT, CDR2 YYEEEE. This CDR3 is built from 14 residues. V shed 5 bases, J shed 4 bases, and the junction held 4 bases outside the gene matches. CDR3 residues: CASRQTGGGNTIYF. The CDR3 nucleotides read TGTGCCAGCAGACAGACAGGGGGAGGAAACACCATATATTTT.

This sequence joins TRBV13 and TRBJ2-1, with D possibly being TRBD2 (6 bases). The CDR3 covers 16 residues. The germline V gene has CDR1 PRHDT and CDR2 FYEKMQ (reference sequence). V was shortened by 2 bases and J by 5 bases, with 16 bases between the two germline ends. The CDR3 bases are TGTGCCAGCAGCTTACGACGGCTAGCGCCTAACAATGAGCAGTTCTTC. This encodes CASSLRRLAPNNEQFF. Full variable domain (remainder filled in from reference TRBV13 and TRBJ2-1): AAGVIQSPRHLIKEKRETATLKCYPIPRHDTVYWYQQGPGQDPQFLISFYEKMQSDKGSIPDRFSAQQFSDYHSELNMSSLELGDSALYFCASSLRRLAPNNEQFFGPGTRLTVL.

The CDR3 is CASSPDRYTEAFF. In nucleotides, the CDR3 is TGCGCCAGCAGCCCGGACAGGTACACTGAAGCTTTCTTT. The chain couples TRBV5-1 to TRBJ1-1; the match to TRBD1 covers 7 bases. V was pared by 4 bases and J by 3 bases, with 3 bases of the junction left unmatched. The CDR3 extends over 13 amino acids. Germline lookup yields CDR1 SGHRS and CDR2 YFSETQ.